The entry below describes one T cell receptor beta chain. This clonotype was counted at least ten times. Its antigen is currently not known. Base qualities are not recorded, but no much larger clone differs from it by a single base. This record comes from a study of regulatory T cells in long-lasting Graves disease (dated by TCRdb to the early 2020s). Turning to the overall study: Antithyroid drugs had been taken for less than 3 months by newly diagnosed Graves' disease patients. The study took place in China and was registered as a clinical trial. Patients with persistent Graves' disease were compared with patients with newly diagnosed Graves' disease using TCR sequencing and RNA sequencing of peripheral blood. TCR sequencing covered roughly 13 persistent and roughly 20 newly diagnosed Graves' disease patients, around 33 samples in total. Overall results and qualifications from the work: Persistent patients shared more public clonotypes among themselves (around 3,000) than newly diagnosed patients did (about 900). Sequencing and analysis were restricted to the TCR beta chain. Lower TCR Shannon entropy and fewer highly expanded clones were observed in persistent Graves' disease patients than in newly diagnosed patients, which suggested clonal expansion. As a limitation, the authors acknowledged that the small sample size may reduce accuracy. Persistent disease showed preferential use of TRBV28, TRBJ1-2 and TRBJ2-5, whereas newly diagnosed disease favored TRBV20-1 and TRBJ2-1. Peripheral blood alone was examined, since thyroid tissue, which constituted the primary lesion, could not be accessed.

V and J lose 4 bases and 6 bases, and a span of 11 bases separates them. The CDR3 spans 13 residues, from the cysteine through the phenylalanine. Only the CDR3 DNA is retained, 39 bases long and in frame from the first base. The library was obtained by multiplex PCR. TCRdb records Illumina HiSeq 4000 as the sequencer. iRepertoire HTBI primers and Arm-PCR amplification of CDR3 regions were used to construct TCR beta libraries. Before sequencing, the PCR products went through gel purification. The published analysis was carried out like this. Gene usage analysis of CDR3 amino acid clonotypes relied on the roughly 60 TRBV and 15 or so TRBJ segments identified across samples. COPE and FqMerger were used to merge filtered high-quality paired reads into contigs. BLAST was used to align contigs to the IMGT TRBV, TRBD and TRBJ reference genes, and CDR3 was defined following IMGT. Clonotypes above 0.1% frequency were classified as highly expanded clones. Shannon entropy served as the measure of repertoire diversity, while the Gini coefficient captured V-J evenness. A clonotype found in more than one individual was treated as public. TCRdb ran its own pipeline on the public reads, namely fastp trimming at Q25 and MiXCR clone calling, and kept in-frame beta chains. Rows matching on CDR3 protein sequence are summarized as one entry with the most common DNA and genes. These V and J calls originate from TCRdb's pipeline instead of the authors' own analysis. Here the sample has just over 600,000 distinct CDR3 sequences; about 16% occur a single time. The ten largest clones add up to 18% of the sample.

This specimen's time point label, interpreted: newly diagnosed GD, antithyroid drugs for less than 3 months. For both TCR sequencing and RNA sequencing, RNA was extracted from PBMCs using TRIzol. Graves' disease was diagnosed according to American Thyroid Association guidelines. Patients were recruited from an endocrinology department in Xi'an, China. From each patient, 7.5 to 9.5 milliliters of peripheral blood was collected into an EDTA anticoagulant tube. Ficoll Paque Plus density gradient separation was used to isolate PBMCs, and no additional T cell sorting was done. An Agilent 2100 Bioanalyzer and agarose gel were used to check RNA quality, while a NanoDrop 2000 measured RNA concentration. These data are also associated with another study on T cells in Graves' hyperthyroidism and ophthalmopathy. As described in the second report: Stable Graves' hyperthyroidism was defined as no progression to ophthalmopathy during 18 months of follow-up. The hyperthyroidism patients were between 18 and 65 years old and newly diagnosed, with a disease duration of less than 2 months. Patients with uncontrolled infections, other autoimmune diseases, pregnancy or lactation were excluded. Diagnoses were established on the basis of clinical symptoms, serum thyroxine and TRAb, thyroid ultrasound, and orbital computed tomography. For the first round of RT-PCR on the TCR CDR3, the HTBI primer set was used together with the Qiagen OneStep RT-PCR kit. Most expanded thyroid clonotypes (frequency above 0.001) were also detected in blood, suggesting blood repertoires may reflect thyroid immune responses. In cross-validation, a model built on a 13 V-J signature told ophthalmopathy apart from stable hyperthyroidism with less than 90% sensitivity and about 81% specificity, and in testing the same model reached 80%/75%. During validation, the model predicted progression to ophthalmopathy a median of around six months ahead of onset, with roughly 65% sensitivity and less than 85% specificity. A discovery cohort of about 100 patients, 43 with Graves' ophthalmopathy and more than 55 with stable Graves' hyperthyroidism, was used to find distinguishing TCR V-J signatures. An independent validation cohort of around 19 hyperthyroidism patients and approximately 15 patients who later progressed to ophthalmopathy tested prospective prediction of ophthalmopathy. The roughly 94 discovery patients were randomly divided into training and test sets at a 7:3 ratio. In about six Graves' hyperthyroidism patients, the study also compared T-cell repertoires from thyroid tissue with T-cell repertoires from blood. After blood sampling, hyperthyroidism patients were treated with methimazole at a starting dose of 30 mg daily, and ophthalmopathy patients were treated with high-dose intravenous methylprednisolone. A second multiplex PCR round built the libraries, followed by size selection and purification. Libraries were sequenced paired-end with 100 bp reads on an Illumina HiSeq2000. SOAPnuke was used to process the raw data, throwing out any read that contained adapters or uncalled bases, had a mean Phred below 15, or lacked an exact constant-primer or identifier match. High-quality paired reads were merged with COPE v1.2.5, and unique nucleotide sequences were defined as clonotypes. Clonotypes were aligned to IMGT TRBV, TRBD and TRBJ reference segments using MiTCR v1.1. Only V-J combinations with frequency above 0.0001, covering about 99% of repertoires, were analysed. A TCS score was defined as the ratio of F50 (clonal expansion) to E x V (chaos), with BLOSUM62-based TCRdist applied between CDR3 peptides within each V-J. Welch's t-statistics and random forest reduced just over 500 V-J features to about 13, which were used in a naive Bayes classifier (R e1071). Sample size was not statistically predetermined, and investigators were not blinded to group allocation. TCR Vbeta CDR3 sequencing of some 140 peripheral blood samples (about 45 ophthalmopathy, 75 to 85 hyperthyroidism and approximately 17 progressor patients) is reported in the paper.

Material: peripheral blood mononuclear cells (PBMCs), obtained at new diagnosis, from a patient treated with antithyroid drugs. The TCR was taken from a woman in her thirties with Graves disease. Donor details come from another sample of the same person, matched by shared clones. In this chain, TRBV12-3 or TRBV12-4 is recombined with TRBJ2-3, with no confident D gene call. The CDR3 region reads CASSSRARDTQYF. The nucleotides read TGTGCCAGCAGTTCCCGGGCTCGGGATACGCAGTATTTT.